This T cell receptor beta chain derives from a study of CD8 T cells in Susac syndrome. Broader study findings: The study conceded that relatively few individuals underwent its TCR sequencing and HLA analysis.

Concerning this clonotype: Its antigen is undetermined.

After extraction with the RNeasy kit, about 0.45 to 1 ug of the RNA was reverse transcribed using random hexamers. TCRdb processed the immunoSEQ multiplex PCR reads anew with MiXCR; each CDR3 protein has one entry. Among 210,000 or so distinct CDR3 sequences, around 93% were seen once, and the ten largest hold 0.15%. Trimming removed 6 bases from V and 8 bases from J; junction bases left unmatched: 11. The germline gives CDR1 DFQATT, CDR2 SNEGSKA (reference sequence). The CDR3 loop spans 13 amino acids. The authors carried out high-throughput sequencing of TCR beta. They applied it to CD8+ and CD4+ T cells obtained from blood. Diagnostic criteria defined recently for definite or probable disease were met by the Susac syndrome patients.

This receptor was taken from a human donor with Susac syndrome. The chain links TRBV20-1 to TRBJ2-3; 7 bases line up with TRBD1. The sequenced sample was CD4+ T cells from PBMCs. CDR3 nucleotide sequence: TGCAGTGCCGAACTACAGGGGAGTGGTACGCAGTATTTT. Translated: CSAELQGSGTQYF.